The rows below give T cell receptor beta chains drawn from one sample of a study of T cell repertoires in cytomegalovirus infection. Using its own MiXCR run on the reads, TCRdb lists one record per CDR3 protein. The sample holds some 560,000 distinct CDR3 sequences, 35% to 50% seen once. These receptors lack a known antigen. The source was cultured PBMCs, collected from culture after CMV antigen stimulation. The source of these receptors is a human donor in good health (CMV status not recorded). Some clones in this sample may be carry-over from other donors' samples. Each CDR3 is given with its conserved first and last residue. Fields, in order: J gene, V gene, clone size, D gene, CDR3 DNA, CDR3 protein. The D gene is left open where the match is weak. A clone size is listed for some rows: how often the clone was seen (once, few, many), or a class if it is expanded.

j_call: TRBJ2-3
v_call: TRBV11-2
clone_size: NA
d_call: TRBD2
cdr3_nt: TGTGCCAGCAGCTTAAGGAGGACTAGCGGACCAGATACGCAGTATTTT
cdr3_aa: CASSLRRTSGPDTQYF

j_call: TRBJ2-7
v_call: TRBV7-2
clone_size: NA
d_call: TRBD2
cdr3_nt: TGTGCCAGCAGCCCCTCTAGCGGGAGTCTAGGAGAGCAGTACTTC
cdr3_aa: CASSPSSGSLGEQYF

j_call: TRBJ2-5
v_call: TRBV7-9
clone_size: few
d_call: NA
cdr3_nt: TGTGCCAGCAGCTTAGAGTATACAAGCTTGCGAGAGACCCAGTACTTC
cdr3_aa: CASSLEYTSLRETQYF

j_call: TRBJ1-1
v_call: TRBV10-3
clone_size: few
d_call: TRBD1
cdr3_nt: TGTGCCATCAGTGAGTCCCGGGACAGGGCCGCCGAAGCTTTCTTT
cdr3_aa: CAISESRDRAAEAFF

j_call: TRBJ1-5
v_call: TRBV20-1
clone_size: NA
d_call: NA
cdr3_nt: TGCAGTGCTAGCGGGACGGTGCAGCATTTT
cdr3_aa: CSASGTVQHF

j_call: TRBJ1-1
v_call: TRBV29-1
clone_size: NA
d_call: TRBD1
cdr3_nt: TGCAGCGTACGGACAGGAATTTACACTGAAGCTTTCTTT
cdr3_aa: CSVRTGIYTEAFF

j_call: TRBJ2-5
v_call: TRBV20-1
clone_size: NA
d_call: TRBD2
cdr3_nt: TGCAGTGCTCCGAGGGGTAGCGGGAGTTCTGAGACCCAGTACTTC
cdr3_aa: CSAPRGSGSSETQYF

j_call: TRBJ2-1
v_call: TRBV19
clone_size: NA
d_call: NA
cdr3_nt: TGTGCCAGTAGTATAGTCGTCCGGGATGAGCAGTTCTTC
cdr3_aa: CASSIVVRDEQFF

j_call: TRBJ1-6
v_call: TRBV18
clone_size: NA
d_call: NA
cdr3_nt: TGTGCCAGCTCAAAAGGGAGGAACAATTCACCCCTCCACTTT
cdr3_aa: CASSKGRNNSPLHF

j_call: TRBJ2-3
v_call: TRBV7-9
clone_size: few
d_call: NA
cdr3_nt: TGTGCCAGCAGCGGGTCAGGGGATTCACAATGGACGCAGTATTTT
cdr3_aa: CASSGSGDSQWTQYF

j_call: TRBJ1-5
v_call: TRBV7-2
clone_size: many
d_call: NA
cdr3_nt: TGTGCCAGCAGCTTATCATTGGGGGAGCCCCAGCATTTT
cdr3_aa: CASSLSLGEPQHF

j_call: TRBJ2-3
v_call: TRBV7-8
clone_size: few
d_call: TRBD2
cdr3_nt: TGTGCCAGCAGCGCCTCCCGTGGGGGACTAGCCATCACAGATACGCAGTATTTT
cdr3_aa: CASSASRGGLAITDTQYF

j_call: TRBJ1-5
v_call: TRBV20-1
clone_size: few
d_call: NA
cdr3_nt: TGCAGTGCCATCACGGGGGGCGCGAATCAGCCCCAGCATTTT
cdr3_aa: CSAITGGANQPQHF

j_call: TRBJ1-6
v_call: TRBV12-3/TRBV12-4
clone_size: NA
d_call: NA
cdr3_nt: TGTGCCAGCAGTTTGAATAACAGGGTTAGTTATTCACCCCTCCACTTT
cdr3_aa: CASSLNNRVSYSPLHF

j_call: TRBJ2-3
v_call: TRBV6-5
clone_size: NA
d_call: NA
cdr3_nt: TGTGCCAGCTCTATGGGGGAATGGGGCACAGATACGCAGTATTTT
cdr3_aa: CASSMGEWGTDTQYF

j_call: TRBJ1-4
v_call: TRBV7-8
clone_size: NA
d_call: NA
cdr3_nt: TGTGCCAGCAGCTCCCAAAGGCTGTCTAATGAAAAACTGTTTTTT
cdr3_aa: CASSSQRLSNEKLFF

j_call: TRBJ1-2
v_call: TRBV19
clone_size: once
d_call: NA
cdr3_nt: TGTGCCAGTAGTACCCGAGGGAGGGGCTATGGCTACACCTTC
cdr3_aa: CASSTRGRGYGYTF

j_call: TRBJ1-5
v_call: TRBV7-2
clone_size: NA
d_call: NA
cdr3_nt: TGTGCCAGCAGCACATCCCACAATCAGCCCCAGCATTTT
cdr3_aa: CASSTSHNQPQHF

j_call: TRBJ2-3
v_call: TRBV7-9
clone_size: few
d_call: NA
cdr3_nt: TGTGCCAGCAGCTTAGAGCAGGGACTCTACACAGATACGCAGTATTTT
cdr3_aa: CASSLEQGLYTDTQYF

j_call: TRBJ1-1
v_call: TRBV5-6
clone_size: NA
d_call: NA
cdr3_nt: TGTGCCAGCAGCTTGGGAGTATGGACTGAAGCTTTCTTT
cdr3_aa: CASSLGVWTEAFF

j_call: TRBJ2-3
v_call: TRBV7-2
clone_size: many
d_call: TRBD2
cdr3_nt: TGTGCCAGCAGCTTAGCGGGCGGGGGGGCAGATACGCAGTATTTT
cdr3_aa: CASSLAGGGADTQYF

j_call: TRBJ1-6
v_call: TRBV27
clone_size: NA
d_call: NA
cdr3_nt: TGTGCCAGCAGTTTATCGATCCAGGGTCTCGATTCACCCCTCCACTTT
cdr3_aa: CASSLSIQGLDSPLHF

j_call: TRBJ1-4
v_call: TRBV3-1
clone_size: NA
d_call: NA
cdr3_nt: TGTGCCAGCAGCCTCAGGGCCACGGGCCCAGGTGAAAAACTGTTTTTT
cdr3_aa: CASSLRATGPGEKLFF

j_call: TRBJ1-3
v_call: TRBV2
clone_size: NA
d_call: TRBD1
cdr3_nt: TGTGCCAGCAGTTGGACAGGGGGTTTTGGAAACACCATATATTTT
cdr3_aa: CASSWTGGFGNTIYF

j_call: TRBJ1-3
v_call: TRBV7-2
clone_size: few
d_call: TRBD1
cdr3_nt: TGTGCCAGCAGCTTAGTGGGGCAGGGGGCTGGTGGAAACACCATATATTTT
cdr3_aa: CASSLVGQGAGGNTIYF

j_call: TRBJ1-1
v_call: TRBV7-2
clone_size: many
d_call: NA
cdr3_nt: TGTGCCAGCAGCTTAACGGGGACGGGGAACACTGAAGCTTTCTTT
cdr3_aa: CASSLTGTGNTEAFF

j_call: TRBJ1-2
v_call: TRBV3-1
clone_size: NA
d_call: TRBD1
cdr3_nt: TGTGCCAGCAGTCTACTCAGGGGGCTTAGTGGCTACACCTTC
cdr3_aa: CASSLLRGLSGYTF

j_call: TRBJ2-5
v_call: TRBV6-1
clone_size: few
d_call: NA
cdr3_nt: TGTGCCAGCAAGAAGCGCGAGACCCAGTACTTC
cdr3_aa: CASKKRETQYF

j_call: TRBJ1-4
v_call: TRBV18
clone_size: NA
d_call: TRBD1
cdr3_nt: TGTGCCAGCTCACCCCGCGGATTCGGACAGGGTGAAAAACTGTTTTTT
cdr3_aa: CASSPRGFGQGEKLFF

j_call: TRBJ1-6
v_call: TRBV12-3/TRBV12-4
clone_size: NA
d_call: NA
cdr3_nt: TGTGCCAGCAGTCCGGCGCCCTATAATTCACCCCTCCACTTT
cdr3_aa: CASSPAPYNSPLHF

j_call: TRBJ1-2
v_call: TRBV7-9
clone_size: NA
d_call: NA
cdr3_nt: TGTGCCAGCAGCCTCTCGGGTCCTGGGGGCTACACCTTC
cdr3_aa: CASSLSGPGGYTF

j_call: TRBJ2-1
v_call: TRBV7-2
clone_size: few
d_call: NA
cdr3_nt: TGTGCCAGCAGCTGGACCCTTAATGAGCAGTTCTTC
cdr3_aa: CASSWTLNEQFF

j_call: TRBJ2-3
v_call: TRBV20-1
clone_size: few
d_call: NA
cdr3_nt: TGCAGTGCTAGAGGGGGGCCTTTGGGGGATACGCAGTATTTT
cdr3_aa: CSARGGPLGDTQYF

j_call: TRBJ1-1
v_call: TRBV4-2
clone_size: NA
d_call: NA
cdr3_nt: TGTGCCAGCAGCCCGGGTCGGGCCCCCACTGAAGCTTTCTTT
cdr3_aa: CASSPGRAPTEAFF

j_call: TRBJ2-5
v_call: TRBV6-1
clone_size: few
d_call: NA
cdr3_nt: TGTGCCAGCACCCCTCGCGGGGAGACCCAGTACTTC
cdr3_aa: CASTPRGETQYF

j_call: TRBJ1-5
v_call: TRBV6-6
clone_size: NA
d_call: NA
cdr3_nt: TGTGCCAGCAGGACGTCTTCAGGGGTAGGACAGCCCCAGCATTTT
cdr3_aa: CASRTSSGVGQPQHF

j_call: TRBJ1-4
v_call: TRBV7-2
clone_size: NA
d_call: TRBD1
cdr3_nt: TGTGCCAGCAACGAGGGACAGGGGAATGAAAAACTGTTTTTT
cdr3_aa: CASNEGQGNEKLFF

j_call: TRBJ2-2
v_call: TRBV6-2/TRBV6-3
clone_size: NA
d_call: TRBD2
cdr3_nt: TGTGCCAGCAGTTACTCGCAGGGAGGGACCGGGGAGCTGTTTTTT
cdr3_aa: CASSYSQGGTGELFF

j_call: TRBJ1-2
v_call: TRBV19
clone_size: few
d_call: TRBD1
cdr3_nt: TGTGCCAGTAGGCCCTTAGGGGGCAATTATGGCTACACCTTC
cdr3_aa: CASRPLGGNYGYTF

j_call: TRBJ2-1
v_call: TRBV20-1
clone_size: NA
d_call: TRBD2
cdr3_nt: TGCAGTGCTAGTCGGGTGGGAGGGCCTAATGAGCAGTTCTTC
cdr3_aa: CSASRVGGPNEQFF

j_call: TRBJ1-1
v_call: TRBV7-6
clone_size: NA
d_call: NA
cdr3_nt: TGTGCCAGCAGCTTAGTGGGGGTCCACACTGAAGCTTTCTTT
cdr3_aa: CASSLVGVHTEAFF

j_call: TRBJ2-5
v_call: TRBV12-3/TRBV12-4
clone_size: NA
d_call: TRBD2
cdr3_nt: TGTGCCAGCAGTACTCGACTAGCGGGAGCTGAGACCCAGTACTTC
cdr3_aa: CASSTRLAGAETQYF

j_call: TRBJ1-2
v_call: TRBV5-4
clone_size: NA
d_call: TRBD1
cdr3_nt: TGTGCCAGCAGCTGGGACAGGGCCAATGGCTACACCTTC
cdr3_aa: CASSWDRANGYTF

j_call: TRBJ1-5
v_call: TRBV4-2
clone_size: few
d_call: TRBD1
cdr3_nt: TGTGCCAGCAGCTCTCCCGACAGGGGGCATCAGCCCCAGCATTTT
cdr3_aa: CASSSPDRGHQPQHF

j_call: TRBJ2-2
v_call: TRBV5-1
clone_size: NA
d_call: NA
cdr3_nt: TGCGCCAGCAGCTTGGCCGCGTCGGGGACCGGGGAGCTGTTTTTT
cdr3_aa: CASSLAASGTGELFF

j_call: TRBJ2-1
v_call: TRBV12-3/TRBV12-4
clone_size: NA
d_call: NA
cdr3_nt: TGTGCCAGCAGACATCCGGAGGACTTCTCAAAAACCGAGCAGTTCTTC
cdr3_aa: CASRHPEDFSKTEQFF

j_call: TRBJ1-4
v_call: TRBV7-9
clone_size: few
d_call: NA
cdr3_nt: TGTGCCAGCAGCTGGGACGTCCTCGAACTGTTTTTT
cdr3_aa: CASSWDVLELFF

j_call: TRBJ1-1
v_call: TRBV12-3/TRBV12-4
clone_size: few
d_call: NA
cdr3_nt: TGTGCCTCCCTACGGGGGTGGGACACTGAAGCTTTCTTT
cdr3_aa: CASLRGWDTEAFF